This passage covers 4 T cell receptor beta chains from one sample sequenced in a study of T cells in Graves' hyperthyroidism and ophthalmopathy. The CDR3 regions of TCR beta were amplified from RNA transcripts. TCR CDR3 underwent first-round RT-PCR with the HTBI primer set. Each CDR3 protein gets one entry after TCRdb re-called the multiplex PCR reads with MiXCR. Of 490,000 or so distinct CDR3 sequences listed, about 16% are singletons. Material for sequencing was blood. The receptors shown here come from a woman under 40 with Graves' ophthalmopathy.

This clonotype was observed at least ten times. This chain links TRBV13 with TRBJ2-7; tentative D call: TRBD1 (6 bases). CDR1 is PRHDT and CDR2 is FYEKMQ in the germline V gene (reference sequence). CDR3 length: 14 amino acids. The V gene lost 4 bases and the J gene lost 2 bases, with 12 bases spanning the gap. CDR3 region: CASSSRTEAYEQYF. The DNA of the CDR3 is TGTGCCAGCAGCTCCCGGACAGAGGCCTACGAGCAGTACTTC.

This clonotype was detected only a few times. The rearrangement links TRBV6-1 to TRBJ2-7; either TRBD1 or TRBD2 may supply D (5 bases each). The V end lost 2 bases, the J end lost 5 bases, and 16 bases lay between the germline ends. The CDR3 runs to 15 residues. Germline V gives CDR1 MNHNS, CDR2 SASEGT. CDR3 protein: CASSEIHGTAHEQYF. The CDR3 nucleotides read TGTGCCAGCAGTGAAATCCACGGGACCGCCCACGAGCAGTACTTC.

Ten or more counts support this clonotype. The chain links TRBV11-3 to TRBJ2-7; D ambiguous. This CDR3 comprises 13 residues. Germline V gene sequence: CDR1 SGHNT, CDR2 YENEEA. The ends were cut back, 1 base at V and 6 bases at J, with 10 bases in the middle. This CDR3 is CASSLAAEFEQYF. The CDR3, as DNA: TGTGCCAGCAGCTTAGCCGCGGAGTTCGAGCAGTACTTC.

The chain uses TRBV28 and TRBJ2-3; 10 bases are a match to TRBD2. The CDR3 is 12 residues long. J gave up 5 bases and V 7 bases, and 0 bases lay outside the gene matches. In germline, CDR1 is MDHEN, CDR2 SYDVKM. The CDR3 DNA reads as TGTGCCAGCACTAGCGGGAGAGATACGCAGTATTTT. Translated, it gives CASTSGRDTQYF.